What follows is one T cell receptor (beta chain) and its context. The sample belongs to a study of blood T cell repertoires in COVID-19. CDR1 is MGHDK, CDR2 SYGVNS, per germline. The V gene lost 4 bases and the J gene lost 1 base, with 13 bases spanning the gap. The CDR3 has 16 amino acids. In the original analysis: Reference gene primer amplification gave nucleated cell count estimates. Data came from immunoSEQ multiplex PCR; TCRdb stores just in-frame clones and leaves some out. The V and J calls and the clone size are those of that table, but D and trimming were determined from the DNA. This sample has approximately 160,000 clones, with about 88% found just once.

The specimen sequenced was peripheral blood. The receptor was isolated from a man between 60 and 75 years old with COVID-19, enrolled during active disease. This chain connects TRBV25-1 to TRBJ2-2, with D possibly TRBD1 on 5 matching bases. CDR3 residues: CASSVLTTGNTGELFF. The CDR3, as DNA: TGTGCCAGCAGTGTCTTAACCACAGGGAACACCGGGGAGCTGTTTTTT.